This T cell receptor beta chain was sequenced during a study of identifying expanded T cells in peripheral blood. General study points: Over about two and four weeks, about 15 and 18 clones changed, versus around 1.2 between replicates. Variance in clone template counts between approximately 2-week samples significantly increased with total template count across all healthy donors.

During the collection period, no donor immune events like infections were recorded. Worth noting for this clone: The antigen remains unidentified.

Only in-frame clones appear in the TCRdb table, and some are missing; sequencing was by immunoSEQ multiplex PCR. The data show about 110,000 clones, roughly 90% seen once. The germline V gene has CDR1 ENHRY and CDR2 SYGVKD. The CDR3 is 17 residues long. The V segment lost 9 bases and the J segment 4 bases; nucleotides outside the gene matches: 9. Input material: blood. This sequence originates from a person between 18 and 75 years old in good health. The rearrangement joins TRBV10-3 to TRBJ2-2, with 15 bases fitting TRBD2. The CDR3 DNA reads as TGTGCCATTGCTAGGACTAGCGGGAGGGTGAGCACCGGGGAGCTGTTTTTT. Translation gives CAIARTSGRVSTGELFF.